This T cell receptor beta chain was captured by sequencing in a study of molecular identifiers for immune sequencing clone quantification (dated by TCRdb to between 2018 and 2020). Concerning the study at large: For a replicate experiment, RNA from approximately 20,000 or 100,000 naive CD8 T cells was divided into five aliquots, of which four were sequenced. The study was a methods study using CD8 T cells to benchmark molecular-identifier clustering-based TCR repertoire sequencing (MIDCIRS) and TCR RNA copy counting.

Naive CD8 T cell libraries were made from around 20,000 to 1,000,000 sorted cells using 10%, 30% or 50% of purified RNA. On a BD FACSAria II, naive CD8 T cells were FACS-sorted as CD8+CD4-CCR7+CD45RA+ and collected into RLT Plus buffer. Nine to eleven TCR copies' worth of Jurkat RNA were spiked into roughly 20,000-1,000,000 naive CD8 T cell samples to test detection sensitivity. Enrichment of CD8 T cells was performed with RosetteSep CD8+ T Cell Enrichment Cocktail and Ficoll-Paque, after which ACK red cell lysis was carried out. The study at large found these results: Highly expanded clone sizes could be underestimated if identical TCR molecules share a barcode. Spiked-in Jurkat TCR RNA equivalent to a single cell was reported to be detectable even among over 800,000 naive CD8 T cells. The naive libraries included spiked-in Jurkat TCR RNA (more than nine copies' worth), and this Jurkat TCR RNA is not part of the donor repertoire. Clones above 20 RNA copies held over 97% of molecules in CMV-specific effector cells but under 1% in naive cells. Without barcode sub-clustering, chimeric consensus sequences inflated TCR diversity; chimeras reached as high as 47%. Roughly 2.8 recovered TCR RNA copies per cell were obtained by modeling, versus about 10 by digital PCR, implying a capture efficiency of about 30%.

Remarks on this clonotype: Its antigen is not yet known. One base away lies a much larger clone, so this may be a sequencing read error.

CDR1 and CDR2 (SGHDN, FVKESK) derive from the germline V gene. From the cysteine up to the phenylalanine, the CDR3 has a length of 13 residues. The read is trimmed to its CDR3 DNA, 39 bases read in frame from base 1. V drops 3 bases and J drops 3 bases, leaving 9 bases in between. Receptors were amplified or captured by PCR. The instrument was a NextSeq 500. Bulk TCR libraries were prepared as previously described, using TCR primers listed in Table S5. The Qiagen AllPrep DNA/RNA kit was used to purify total RNA. Before analysis, reads from multiple sequencing runs of one library were combined. On the study's bioinformatics: Reads were retained only if an exact TCR constant sequence was present, and the retained reads were trimmed to 150 nt and grouped according to their 12-nt molecular barcodes. Reads inside each barcode group were sub-clustered using a 15% Levenshtein threshold, and a quality-weighted consensus sequence was constructed for each RNA molecule. Non-functional sequences were discarded, and so were lower-count sequences lying one edit away from another sequence. Based on fitting two negative binomial distributions, any barcode sub-cluster with under 20% of the maximum read count was discarded. TCRdb passed the public sequencing reads through fastp at Q25 and MiXCR, retaining productive beta sequences. Every CDR3 protein is listed once, alongside the most common genes and DNA of its rows. The V and J calls were determined by TCRdb, not by the authors. In this sample the table shows under 600,000 distinct CDR3 sequences, about 25% of which occur a single time. The ten largest clonotypes hold roughly 0.79% of the sample.

What was sequenced was naive CD8+ T cells from blood, with Jurkat cell RNA spiked in. What the cell subset or site label conveys for this sample: FACS-sorted CD8+CD4-CCR7+CD45RA+ naive T cells. The clonotype comes from a human donor in good health. Some libraries in this study had Jurkat cell RNA spiked in. The rearranged segments are TRBV14 and TRBJ2-7, and perhaps TRBD2 as D gene, on 5 matching bases. At the DNA level, the sequence is TGTGCCAGCAGCCAGACTACTCTCTACGAGCAGTACTTC. It is translated as CASSQTTLYEQYF.